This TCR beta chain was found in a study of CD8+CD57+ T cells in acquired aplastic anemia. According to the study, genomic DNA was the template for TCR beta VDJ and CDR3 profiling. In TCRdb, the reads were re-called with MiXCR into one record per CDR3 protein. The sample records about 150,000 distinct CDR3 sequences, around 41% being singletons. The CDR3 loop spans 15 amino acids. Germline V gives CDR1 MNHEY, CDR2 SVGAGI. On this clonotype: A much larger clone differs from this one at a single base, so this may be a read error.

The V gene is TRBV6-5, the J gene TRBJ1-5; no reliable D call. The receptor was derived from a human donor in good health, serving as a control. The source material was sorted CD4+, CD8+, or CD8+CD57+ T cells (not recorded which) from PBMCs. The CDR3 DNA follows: TGTGCCAGCAGTTACCGGACGCAAAGCAATCAGCCCCGGCATTTT. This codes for CASSYRTQSNQPRHF.